This is a list of T cell receptor beta chains from one sample in a study of naive and memory T cell subsets. TCRdb fed the 5' RACE reads into MiXCR, producing one record per CDR3 protein. The sample contains approximately 52,000 distinct CDR3 sequences, around 4.7% of which appear only once. Source of these receptors: a female donor in good health. Both conserved end residues are part of each CDR3. The order of the fields is J gene, D gene, V gene, clone size, CDR3 length, CDR3 DNA, CDR3 protein. A D gene is named only where the DNA matches it firmly. For some rows the clone size is stated as once, few or many, or as a class when expanded; others skip it.

TRBJ2-7 . TRBV6-5 many 13 TGTGCCAGCAGTTACGGAGGGGGCGGGGAGCAGTACTTC CASSYGGGGEQYF
TRBJ2-2 TRBD2 TRBV20-1 many 16 TGCAGTGCTAGCGGGACTAGCGACCCCGCGGCCGGGGAGCTGTTTTTT CSASGTSDPAAGELFF
TRBJ2-3 . TRBV5-4 many 15 TGTGCCAGCAGCTTGGATCCAGCGGGCACAGATACGCAGTATTTT CASSLDPAGTDTQYF
TRBJ1-5 . TRBV28 many 14 TGTGCCAGCAGTCCGCGGACTACCCGGAGCCCCCAGCATTTT CASSPRTTRSPQHF
TRBJ1-5 TRBD1 TRBV7-2 many 15 TGTGCCAGCAGCCTGACAGGGTTTGGTAATCAGCCCCAGCATTTT CASSLTGFGNQPQHF
TRBJ1-1 . TRBV3-1 many 13 TGTGCCAGCAGCCAAGTGGGCGGCACTGAAGCTTTCTTT CASSQVGGTEAFF
TRBJ2-1 TRBD2 TRBV12-3/TRBV12-4 . 15 TGTGCCAGCAGCCTGAGCGGGAGTACGGCAAATGAGCAGTTCTTC CASSLSGSTANEQFF
TRBJ2-6 TRBD1 TRBV4-3 . 19 TGCGCCAGCAGCCCCTCGCCGGGACAGGGGGCGCGGGGGGCCAACGTCCTGACTTTC CASSPSPGQGARGANVLTF
TRBJ2-2 . TRBV5-6 many 14 TGTGCCAGCAGCTTCCGGAGTCTCACCGGGGAGCTGTTTTTT CASSFRSLTGELFF
TRBJ1-6 . TRBV12-3/TRBV12-4 few 17 TGTGCCAGCAGTTCAGGACAATTCCTGACCTATAATTCACCCCTCCACTTT CASSSGQFLTYNSPLHF
TRBJ2-7 . TRBV7-2 many 13 TGTGCCAGCAGCTTACAGTTTGGGGACGAGCAGTACTTC CASSLQFGDEQYF
TRBJ2-3 . TRBV13 medium-sized 15 TGTGCCAGCAGCCCCGTTATGAAGTTGACAGATACGCAGTATTTT CASSPVMKLTDTQYF
TRBJ2-1 TRBD1 TRBV20-1 many 14 TGCAGTGCTAGGGACAGGGGTTCATACAATGAGCAGTTCTTC CSARDRGSYNEQFF
TRBJ2-1 . TRBV29-1 many 9 TGCAGCGTTGAAGCCCCTCATTTGTTC CSVEAPHLF
TRBJ2-1 TRBD1 TRBV29-1 many 13 TGCAGCGTTGAAAGGGGGCAGATAAATGAGCAGTTCTTC CSVERGQINEQFF
TRBJ2-1 . TRBV5-4 many 13 TGTGCCAGCAGCTTAGGGAGGTACGATGAGCAGTTCTTC CASSLGRYDEQFF
TRBJ2-3 TRBD1 TRBV6-4 many 14 TGTGCCAGCAGTGACTCGACAGGGGCAGATACGCAGTATTTT CASSDSTGADTQYF
TRBJ1-6 TRBD1 TRBV28 many 15 TGTGCCAGCATTACAGGGGGCGCGGATAATTCACCCCTCCACTTT CASITGGADNSPLHF
TRBJ1-1 TRBD1 TRBV6-4 many 14 TGTGCCAGCAGTGTGGACAGGGTCGCCACTGAAGCTTTCTTT CASSVDRVATEAFF
TRBJ1-1 . TRBV2 many 14 TGTGCCAGCAGAGATCGGCAGGTTCGCCCAAGGGCTTTCTTT CASRDRQVRPRAFF
TRBJ2-7 TRBD2 TRBV11-2 many 14 TGTGCCAGCAGCAAGGGACTAGCCCCCTACGAGCAGTACTTC CASSKGLAPYEQYF
TRBJ2-5 . TRBV20-1 many 12 TGCAGTGCGGGGGGCCTCCAAGAGACCCAGTACTTC CSAGGLQETQYF
TRBJ1-5 TRBD1 TRBV28 many 15 TGTGCCAGCAGTTCCCGGACAGGGTTTTATCAGCCCCAGCATTTT CASSSRTGFYQPQHF
TRBJ2-7 . TRBV7-9 many 15 TGTGCCAGCAGTTCCAACCGGGACCGTCGATACGAGCAGTACTTC CASSSNRDRRYEQYF
TRBJ2-1 TRBD2 TRBV27 . 13 TGTGCCAGCGGTATAGGCGGGGGGAATGAGCAGTTCTTC CASGIGGGNEQFF
TRBJ1-1 . TRBV5-1 many 17 TGCGCCAGCCAGTCTGGGGTAACCGCCCAGTCAAACACTGAAGCTTTCTTT CASQSGVTAQSNTEAFF
TRBJ2-4 TRBD2 TRBV20-1 few 18 TGCAGTGCTAGAGATGGGGGGGCTAGCGGGAGGGCCAAAAACATTCAGTACTTC CSARDGGASGRAKNIQYF
TRBJ2-7 TRBD1 TRBV6-2/TRBV6-3 many 17 TGTGCCAGCAGTTACTTGCAGGGACAGGGCGAAAGGCGGGAGCAGTACTTC CASSYLQGQGERREQYF